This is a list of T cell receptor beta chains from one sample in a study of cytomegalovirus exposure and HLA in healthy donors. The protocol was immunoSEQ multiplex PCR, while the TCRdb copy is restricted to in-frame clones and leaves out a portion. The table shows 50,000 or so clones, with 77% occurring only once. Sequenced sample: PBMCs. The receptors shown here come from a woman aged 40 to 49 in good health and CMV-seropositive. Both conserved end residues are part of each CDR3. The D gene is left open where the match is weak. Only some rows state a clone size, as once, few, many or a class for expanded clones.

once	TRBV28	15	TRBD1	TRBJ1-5	CASSLAGTGGQPQHF	TGTGCCAGCAGTTTAGCGGGGACAGGGGGGCAGCCCCAGCATTTT
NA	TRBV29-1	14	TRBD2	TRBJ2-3	CTTRGTSQADTQYF	TGCACCACTCGGGGGACTAGTCAGGCAGATACGCAGTATTTT
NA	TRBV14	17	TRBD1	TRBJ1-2	CASSHRTGLSWGYGYTF	TGTGCCAGCAGCCATCGGACAGGACTCTCATGGGGGTATGGCTACACCTTC
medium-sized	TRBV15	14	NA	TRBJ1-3	CATRSTQGENTIYF	TGTGCCACCAGGAGTACACAGGGAGAAAACACCATATATTTT
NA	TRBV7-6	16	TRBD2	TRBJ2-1	CASSSLAGGGFYEQFF	TGTGCCAGCAGCTCCCTAGCGGGGGGAGGTTTCTATGAGCAGTTCTTC
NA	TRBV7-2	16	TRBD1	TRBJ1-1	CASSLAPGSQGAEAFF	TGTGCCAGCAGCTTAGCTCCCGGGTCACAGGGGGCTGAAGCTTTCTTT
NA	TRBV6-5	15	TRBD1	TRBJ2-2	CASSPDRVTTGELFF	TGTGCCAGCAGTCCCGACAGGGTGACGACCGGGGAGCTGTTTTTT
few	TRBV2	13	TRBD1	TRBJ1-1	CASRAQGRTEAFF	TGTGCCAGCAGGGCACAGGGGAGGACTGAAGCTTTCTTT
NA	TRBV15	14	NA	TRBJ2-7	CATSRRQASYEQYF	TGTGCCACCAGCAGAAGACAGGCGTCCTACGAGCAGTACTTC
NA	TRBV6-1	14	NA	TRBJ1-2	CASRQRRPNYGYTF	TGTGCCAGCAGGCAGCGGAGGCCCAACTATGGCTACACCTTC
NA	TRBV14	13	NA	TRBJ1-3	CASSQVNWNTIYF	TGTGCCAGCAGCCAAGTAAACTGGAACACCATATATTTT
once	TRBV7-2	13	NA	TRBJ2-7	CASSLTTYYEQYF	TGTGCCAGCAGCCTCACTACGTACTACGAGCAGTACTTC
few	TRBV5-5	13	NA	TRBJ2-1	CASSLHLAIEQFF	TGTGCCAGCAGCTTGCACCTAGCGATTGAGCAGTTCTTC
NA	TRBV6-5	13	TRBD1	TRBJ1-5	CASSQDREQPQHF	TGTGCCAGCAGCCAAGACAGGGAACAGCCCCAGCATTTT
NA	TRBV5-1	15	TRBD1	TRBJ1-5	CASSPTGQGNQPQHF	TGCGCCAGCAGCCCTACGGGACAGGGGAATCAGCCCCAGCATTTT
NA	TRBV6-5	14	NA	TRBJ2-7	CASKGGPVGYEQYF	TGTGCCAGCAAAGGAGGCCCCGTAGGCTACGAGCAGTACTTC
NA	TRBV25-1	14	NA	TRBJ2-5	CASSELGVQETQYF	TGTGCCAGCAGTGAACTTGGAGTCCAAGAGACCCAGTACTTC
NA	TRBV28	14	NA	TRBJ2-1	CASSGQNSYNEQFF	TGTGCCAGCAGCGGACAGAACTCCTACAATGAGCAGTTCTTC
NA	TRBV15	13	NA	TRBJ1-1	CATSRKQGPEAFF	TGTGCCACCAGCAGAAAACAGGGCCCTGAAGCTTTCTTT
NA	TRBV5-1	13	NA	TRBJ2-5	CASSLSGRETQYF	TGCGCCAGCAGCTTGTCGGGGAGGGAGACCCAGTACTTC
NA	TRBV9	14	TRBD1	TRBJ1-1	CASSVTGVNTEAFF	TGTGCCAGCAGCGTAACAGGGGTGAACACTGAAGCTTTCTTT
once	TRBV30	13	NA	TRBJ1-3	CAWSSGNGNTIYF	TGTGCCTGGAGTTCAGGGAATGGAAACACCATATATTTT
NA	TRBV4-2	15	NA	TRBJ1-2	CASSQDRGGPGGYTF	TGTGCCAGCAGCCAAGATCGCGGGGGGCCGGGCGGCTACACCTTC
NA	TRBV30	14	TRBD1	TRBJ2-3	CACTGEQGGDTQYF	TGTGCCTGTACAGGGGAGCAAGGGGGAGATACGCAGTATTTT
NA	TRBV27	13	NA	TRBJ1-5	CASSAGPREPQHF	TGTGCCAGCTCGGCAGGGCCTAGGGAGCCCCAGCATTTT
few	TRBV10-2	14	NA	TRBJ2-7	CASSVPGLGYEQYF	TGCGCCAGCAGTGTACCGGGTTTGGGCTACGAGCAGTACTTC
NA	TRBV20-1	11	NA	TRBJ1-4	CSARRGVKLFF	TGCAGTGCTAGACGCGGGGTAAAACTGTTTTTT
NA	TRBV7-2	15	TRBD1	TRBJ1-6	CASRLRQGGMTPLHF	TGTGCCAGCAGGCTCCGACAGGGCGGTATGACACCCCTCCACTTT
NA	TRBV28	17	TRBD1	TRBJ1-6	CASRGQGGGSYNSPLHF	TGTGCCAGCAGGGGGCAGGGGGGCGGCTCCTATAATTCACCCCTCCACTTT